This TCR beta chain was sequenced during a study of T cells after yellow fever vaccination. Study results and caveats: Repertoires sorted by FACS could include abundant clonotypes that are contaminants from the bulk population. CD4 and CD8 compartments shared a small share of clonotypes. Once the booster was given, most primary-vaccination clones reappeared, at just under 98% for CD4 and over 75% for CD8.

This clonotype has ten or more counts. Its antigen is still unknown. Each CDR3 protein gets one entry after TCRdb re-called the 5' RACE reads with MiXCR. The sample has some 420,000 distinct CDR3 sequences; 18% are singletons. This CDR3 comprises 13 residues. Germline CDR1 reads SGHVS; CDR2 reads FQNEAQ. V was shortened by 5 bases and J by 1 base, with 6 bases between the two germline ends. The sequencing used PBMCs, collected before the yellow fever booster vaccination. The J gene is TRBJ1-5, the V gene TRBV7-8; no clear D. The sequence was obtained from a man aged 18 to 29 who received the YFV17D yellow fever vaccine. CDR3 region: CASSRGSNQPQHF. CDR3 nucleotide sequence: TGTGCCAGCAGCCGCGGCAGCAATCAGCCCCAGCATTTT.